Here is one T cell receptor beta chain with its context. Antigen: not known. This same CDR3 is encoded by further DNA sequences in the sample. Amplification used 60 Vbeta primers and 13 Jbeta primers. In the authors' methods: Roughly 11 million shared chains were among 65 million to 85 million unique TCR beta chains counted in a later analysis. The method was immunoSEQ multiplex PCR; TCRdb's version includes in-frame clones alone and lacks a portion of them. V and J calls and clone size are as listed in that table; D and trimming were resolved from the DNA. This sample yields more than 130,000 clones, of which about 78% are seen a single time; 6.5% to 7% belongs to the top ten. The sample belongs to a study of cytomegalovirus exposure and HLA in healthy donors. Among the donors, all were healthy bone marrow donors. Whole-study findings and limits: Productive status was seen about 87% or about 30% of the time for most TCR beta V segments in an earlier analysis. A later analysis reported that several of the most significant clusters appeared to be linked to common viral pathogens, among them Epstein-Barr virus.

The TCR comes from a man between 40 and 49 years old in good health and CMV-seropositive. Sequenced input: PBMCs.

Written as DNA, the CDR3 is TGTGCCAGCAGCGCGGGCCCGACCGGGGAGACGGCCTTCTTT. It is translated as CASSAGPTGETAFF. The V and J genes are TRBV9 and TRBJ1-1; D is uncertain. CDR3 length: 14 amino acids. Germline loops: CDR1 SGDLS, CDR2 YYNGEE. Deletions cut 3 bases from V and 14 bases from J, with 23 bases between.